This note documents a single T cell receptor (beta chain) sequence. What antigen it recognizes has not been identified. No per-base quality is available; no much larger clone lies one base away. These data originate in a study of response to subunit inactivated influenza vaccine (dated 2018 in TCRdb). Regarding the study in general: The study used deep quantitative T cell receptor repertoire profiling to track responses to a trivalent subunit inactivated influenza vaccine.

The paper's findings and limits, for the study overall: The authors suggested that each seasonal influenza vaccination may recruit only a limited number of new T cells.

Library construction relied on RT-PCR. Reads for this sample came from an Illumina HiSeq 2500. TCRdb itself trimmed the public reads at Q25 with fastp, ran MiXCR and retained productive beta chains. Rows with one shared CDR3 protein collapse into an entry with the most common genes and DNA. Within this sample are around 150,000 distinct CDR3 sequences, with about a tenth of them counted one time only. The ten top clones hold about an eighth of the sample. The sample's time point label is to be understood as: 40 to 45 days after influenza vaccine administration. The CDR3, cysteine through phenylalanine, is 14 amino acids long. Kept here is only the CDR3 DNA, which spans 42 bases and is read in frame from base 1. The V and J ends are trimmed by 7 bases and 6 bases, leaving 18 bases between them. CDR1 and CDR2, looked up from the germline V gene, are MNHNS and SASEGT.

The sequence was obtained from a man aged 45-65 years who received an inactivated influenza vaccine. Donor details come from another sample of the same person, matched by shared clones. This chain is built from TRBV6-1 and TRBJ1-1; too little of a D gene remains to name it. The sample consisted of non-naive T cells sorted from PBMCs, taken roughly 45 days after vaccination. The sample's cell subset or site label, decoded: memory T cell fraction. The CDR3 protein sequence reads: CASTLAGSGAEAFF. The nucleotide sequence is given as TGTGCCAGCACCCTAGCCGGGTCGGGCGCTGAAGCTTTCTTT.